The clone carrying this T cell receptor (beta chain) was seen many times. Per the germline V gene, CDR1 is MDHEN and CDR2 is SYDVKM. Trimming took off 2 bases at V and 4 bases at J, with 11 bases between the two ends. CDR3 length: 14 residues. Amplification targeted the TCR beta CDR3 regions, with RNA transcripts as the source material. After a first-round RT-PCR with HTBI primers, a second-round multiplex PCR was run. TCRdb ran MiXCR on the multiplex PCR reads and lists one entry per CDR3 protein. The sample has about 380,000 distinct CDR3 sequences, 15% to 19% seen once. Hyperthyroidism patients had new diagnoses, durations under 2 months, and ages of 18 to 65. Establishment of the diagnosis relied upon clinical symptoms, serum thyroxine, TRAb, thyroid ultrasound and orbital computed tomography. This sample is part of a study of Graves' ophthalmopathy and Graves' hyperthyroidism. Study context: Peripheral blood was obtained at first diagnosis, ahead of any treatment.

The genes are TRBV28 and TRBJ1-2; no definite D call. The sequencing input was peripheral blood. This sequence was found in a woman aged 18-35 years with stable Graves' hyperthyroidism. In DNA form, the CDR3 reads TGTGCCAGCAGTTTAGCGGGAACGTCCTATGGCTACACCTTC. This encodes CASSLAGTSYGYTF.